Listed below are T cell receptor beta chains from one sample, sequenced in a study of blood T cell repertoires in COVID-19. The data were produced by immunoSEQ multiplex PCR, yet TCRdb's version contains in-frame clones alone and is incomplete. The sample has some 380,000 clones; approximately 91% are singletons. The sample comprised PBMCs or T cells enriched from blood (not recorded which). All receptors come from a woman in her thirties or forties with acute COVID-19. Both conserved end residues are part of each CDR3. The D gene is left open where the match is weak. Size values are once, few and many counts, or a class for expanded clones, and some rows have none.

d_gene: TRBD1; j_gene: TRBJ1-2; abundance: .; v_gene: TRBV5-6; len: 13; CDR3nt: TGTGCCAGCAGCACGGGACAGGGGAACGACTACACCTTC; CDR3aa: CASSTGQGNDYTF
d_gene: .; j_gene: TRBJ1-3; abundance: .; v_gene: TRBV11-2; len: 21; CDR3nt: TGTGCCAGCAGTTTAGGGGTCGGCGGTGTGGGGCCGCTCTACTCTGGAAACACCATATATTTT; CDR3aa: CASSLGVGGVGPLYSGNTIYF
d_gene: .; j_gene: TRBJ1-3; abundance: .; v_gene: TRBV4-2; len: 15; CDR3nt: TGTGCCAGCAGCCAAGCAGGGGAAACTGGAAACACCATATATTTT; CDR3aa: CASSQAGETGNTIYF
d_gene: TRBD1; j_gene: TRBJ1-1; abundance: .; v_gene: TRBV9; len: 13; CDR3nt: TGTGCCAGCAGCGAGACAGGGATTACTGAAGCTTTCTTT; CDR3aa: CASSETGITEAFF
d_gene: TRBD1; j_gene: TRBJ1-1; abundance: .; v_gene: TRBV2; len: 14; CDR3nt: TGTGCCAGCAAAGTACAGGGGGCGGGAACTGAAGCTTTCTTT; CDR3aa: CASKVQGAGTEAFF
d_gene: TRBD1; j_gene: TRBJ1-5; abundance: .; v_gene: TRBV2; len: 12; CDR3nt: TGTGCCAGCAACAGGGGAAGTCAGCCCCAGCATTTT; CDR3aa: CASNRGSQPQHF
d_gene: .; j_gene: TRBJ1-3; abundance: once; v_gene: TRBV5-1; len: 14; CDR3nt: TGCGCCAGCAGCTTGGCGGGGTACGGAAACACCATATATTTT; CDR3aa: CASSLAGYGNTIYF
d_gene: .; j_gene: TRBJ1-1; abundance: .; v_gene: TRBV6-5; len: 13; CDR3nt: TGTGCCAGCAGTTACGCAGTGAACACTGAAGCTTTCTTT; CDR3aa: CASSYAVNTEAFF
d_gene: TRBD2; j_gene: TRBJ2-1; abundance: .; v_gene: TRBV5-1; len: 17; CDR3nt: TGCGCCAGCAGCTCTACTAGCGGGGGGGCCATTGTGAATGAGCAGTTCTTC; CDR3aa: CASSSTSGGAIVNEQFF
d_gene: .; j_gene: TRBJ2-7; abundance: .; v_gene: TRBV5-1; len: 15; CDR3nt: TGCGCCAGCAGCCCGCAACAGGGAAGCGCCTACGAGCAGTACTTC; CDR3aa: CASSPQQGSAYEQYF
d_gene: .; j_gene: TRBJ1-2; abundance: .; v_gene: TRBV19; len: 16; CDR3nt: TGTGCCAGTAGTATACCGGGAATAAGGGGGGGAAATGGCTACACCTTC; CDR3aa: CASSIPGIRGGNGYTF
d_gene: .; j_gene: TRBJ1-2; abundance: .; v_gene: TRBV7-2; len: 15; CDR3nt: TGTGCCAGCAGCGTCCGAGGGGGTTGGGACTATGGCTACACCTTC; CDR3aa: CASSVRGGWDYGYTF
d_gene: TRBD2; j_gene: TRBJ2-2; abundance: .; v_gene: TRBV5-1; len: 19; CDR3nt: TGCGCCAGCAGCCTACGCGGGACTAGCGGGGGGAAGAACACCGGGGAGCTGTTTTTT; CDR3aa: CASSLRGTSGGKNTGELFF
d_gene: TRBD2; j_gene: TRBJ2-1; abundance: .; v_gene: TRBV5-1; len: 14; CDR3nt: TGCGCCAGCAGCCCAACTAGCGATAACAATGAGCAGTTCTTC; CDR3aa: CASSPTSDNNEQFF
d_gene: .; j_gene: TRBJ1-2; abundance: .; v_gene: TRBV19; len: 15; CDR3nt: TGTGCCAGTACCCAAAAACTAGACACTCCTTATGGCTACACCTTC; CDR3aa: CASTQKLDTPYGYTF
d_gene: TRBD2; j_gene: TRBJ2-1; abundance: .; v_gene: TRBV11-2; len: 17; CDR3nt: TGTGCCAGCAGCTTTCTAGCGGGATTTGGCTTTTACAATGAGCAGTTCTTC; CDR3aa: CASSFLAGFGFYNEQFF
d_gene: .; j_gene: TRBJ2-7; abundance: once; v_gene: TRBV4-1; len: 15; CDR3nt: TGCGCCAGCAGCGCGCACAGGGACCTCTCCTACGAGCAGTACTTC; CDR3aa: CASSAHRDLSYEQYF
d_gene: .; j_gene: TRBJ2-3; abundance: .; v_gene: TRBV5-5; len: 12; CDR3nt: TGTGCCAGCAGCCCAGGGTCAGATACGCAGTATTTT; CDR3aa: CASSPGSDTQYF
d_gene: .; j_gene: TRBJ1-6; abundance: .; v_gene: TRBV7-8; len: 13; CDR3nt: TGTGCCAGCAGCCGTAGCCAAAACCCACCCCTCCACTTT; CDR3aa: CASSRSQNPPLHF
d_gene: .; j_gene: TRBJ2-1; abundance: .; v_gene: TRBV7-9; len: 11; CDR3nt: TGTGCCAGCAGCTTTCCGGACAAGGAGTTCTTC; CDR3aa: CASSFPDKEFF
d_gene: .; j_gene: TRBJ1-1; abundance: .; v_gene: TRBV21-1; len: 16; CDR3nt: TGTGCCAGCAGCAAAAAGAAGCGGATAGGGTCCACTGAAGCTTTCTTT; CDR3aa: CASSKKKRIGSTEAFF
d_gene: .; j_gene: TRBJ1-1; abundance: once; v_gene: TRBV10-2; len: 12; CDR3nt: TGCGCCAGCAGTGAAGTCTCAGGGGAAGCTTTCTTT; CDR3aa: CASSEVSGEAFF
d_gene: TRBD1; j_gene: TRBJ2-1; abundance: .; v_gene: TRBV5-4; len: 14; CDR3nt: TGTGCCAGCATGGGACAGGGGAATAACAATGAGCAGTTCTTC; CDR3aa: CASMGQGNNNEQFF
d_gene: TRBD1; j_gene: TRBJ1-1; abundance: .; v_gene: TRBV7-2; len: 17; CDR3nt: TGTGCCAGCAGCTCAGGGGACAGGGTATATACCAGCACTGAAGCTTTCTTT; CDR3aa: CASSSGDRVYTSTEAFF
d_gene: TRBD1; j_gene: TRBJ2-1; abundance: .; v_gene: TRBV7-6; len: 16; CDR3nt: TGTGCCAGCAGCTACGATACAGGGGACCCCAACAATGAGCAGTTCTTC; CDR3aa: CASSYDTGDPNNEQFF
d_gene: .; j_gene: TRBJ1-1; abundance: .; v_gene: TRBV5-1; len: 14; CDR3nt: TGCGCCAGCAGCTTATCTCCGGGGAACACTGAAGCTTTCTTT; CDR3aa: CASSLSPGNTEAFF
d_gene: TRBD2; j_gene: TRBJ2-5; abundance: .; v_gene: TRBV10-3; len: 16; CDR3nt: TGTGCCATCAGCCAACCAGGGACTAGCGGACAAGAGACCCAGTACTTC; CDR3aa: CAISQPGTSGQETQYF
d_gene: .; j_gene: TRBJ1-1; abundance: .; v_gene: TRBV19; len: 13; CDR3nt: TGTGCCAGTAGCGGTCCGATGAACACTGAAGCTTTCTTT; CDR3aa: CASSGPMNTEAFF
d_gene: TRBD2; j_gene: TRBJ2-2; abundance: .; v_gene: TRBV6-5; len: 14; CDR3nt: TGTGCCAGCAGTTACCAGCGGGGGTTCGGGGAGCTGTTTTTT; CDR3aa: CASSYQRGFGELFF
d_gene: .; j_gene: TRBJ2-7; abundance: .; v_gene: TRBV19; len: 15; CDR3nt: TGTGCCAGTAGTATCGGTTCCGGACAGTTCTACGAGCAGTACTTC; CDR3aa: CASSIGSGQFYEQYF
d_gene: .; j_gene: TRBJ1-1; abundance: once; v_gene: TRBV9; len: 14; CDR3nt: TGTGCCAGCAGCGCAGAGGTGAGTGGCACTGAAGCTTTCTTT; CDR3aa: CASSAEVSGTEAFF
d_gene: .; j_gene: TRBJ1-6; abundance: .; v_gene: TRBV15; len: 17; CDR3nt: TGTGCCACCAGCAGAGATTCCTCTACAGGGAGTAATTCACCCCTCCACTTT; CDR3aa: CATSRDSSTGSNSPLHF